The 27 T cell receptor beta chains in this list originate from one sample, sequenced in a study of read filtering for tumor transcriptome and immune sequencing. Molecular barcoded adaptors covering alpha/delta and beta/gamma chains were used on roughly 400 ng RNA. Via MiXCR, TCRdb re-called the reads, giving one row per CDR3 protein. The sample lists roughly 90,000 distinct CDR3 sequences, roughly 12% occurring once. The sequenced sample was a population of CD138-negative cells sorted from bone marrow. These receptors were obtained from a donor at least 40 years old with multiple myeloma.

At least ten counts were recorded for this clonotype. This rearrangement joins TRBV5-1 to TRBJ2-1; D unclear. CDR1 and CDR2 (germline): SGHRS, YFSETQ. CDR3 length: 16 residues. The V gene lost 0 bases and the J gene lost 0 bases, with 10 bases spanning the gap. The CDR3 region is CASSLGLPSSYNEQFF. The CDR3 region has the DNA TGCGCCAGCAGCTTGGGACTCCCAAGCTCCTACAATGAGCAGTTCTTC.

This clonotype was observed at least ten times. The chain carries TRBV28 and TRBJ1-1; TRBD1 agrees at 7 bases. The CDR3 covers 14 residues. The V gene's germline CDR1 is MDHEN and CDR2 SYDVKM. The V gene end was trimmed by 5 bases and the J gene end by 9 bases; junction bases not matched to a gene: 12. In DNA, the CDR3 is TGTGCCAGCAGTCGCCCAGTAGGGACAGAGAAAGCTTTCTTT. Amino acid sequence: CASSRPVGTEKAFF.

The chain joins TRBV28 to TRBJ2-7; D might be TRBD1 (5 bases). The CDR3 extends over 13 amino acids. Germline CDR1 reads MDHEN; CDR2 reads SYDVKM. The V end was cut by 7 bases, the J end by 6 bases, with 16 bases between. The CDR3 DNA sequence: TGTGCCAGCAAAGGGCAGGGTCTCGGCGAGCAGTACTTC. Amino acids: CASKGQGLGEQYF.

This clonotype was picked up many times. The CDR3 loop reads CSVEGLEKGEQFF. The CDR3 coding sequence is TGCAGCGTTGAGGGACTAGAAAAGGGTGAGCAGTTCTTC. The V gene is TRBV29-1, the J gene TRBJ2-1; 8 bases align to TRBD2. V gave up 3 bases and J gave up 9 bases; unmatched junction bases: 7. The CDR3 is 13 residues long. The germline gives CDR1 SQVTM, CDR2 ANQGSEA.

This clonotype was picked up a small number of times. V gene TRBV29-1 combines with J gene TRBJ2-3; D is undetermined. From germline, CDR1 is SQVTM and CDR2 ANQGSEA. Trimming stripped 5 bases from V and 4 bases from J, with 7 bases between. The CDR3 consists of 11 residues. Written as DNA, the CDR3 is TGCAGCGTTAAAGTGGCAGATACGCAGTATTTT. It translates to CSVKVADTQYF.

Points on this clonotype: A read error is possible here, since a much larger clone lies one base away. The rearrangement links TRBV12-3 or TRBV12-4 to TRBJ1-2; D remains unclear. The CDR3 length is 14 residues. In DNA form, the CDR3 reads TGTGCCAGCAGTTTAGGCGCGGGAGGCTATAGCTACACCTTC. It specifies CASSLGAGGYSYTF.

Of note for this clonotype: The CDR3 does not end in the conserved phenylalanine or tryptophan, so this is likely a read error. The rearrangement joins TRBV5-1 to TRBJ1-1; D is uncertain. CDR1 and CDR2 (germline): SGHRS, YFSETQ. The V end was cut by 4 bases, the J end by 3 bases, with 28 bases between. The CDR3 is 19 residues long. The CDR3 bases are TGCGCCAGCAGCCCCCGGCCCGACACAAGTGAGGATTGGGACACTGAAGCTTTCTTG. Amino acids: CASSPRPDTSEDWDTEAFL.

Many counts were recorded for this clonotype. This rearrangement joins TRBV2 to TRBJ2-1; TRBD2 matches 7 bases. This CDR3 has 11 amino acids. From germline, CDR1 is SNHLY and CDR2 FYNNEI. V lost 10 bases, J lost 5 bases, and 2 bases stayed unmatched. For the CDR3, the DNA is TGTGCCACCGCGGGGGACAATGAGCAGTTCTTC. Protein sequence: CATAGDNEQFF.

This clonotype was observed at least ten times. The chain employs TRBV5-1 and TRBJ1-4, with D perhaps matching TRBD1 (6 bases). V lost 4 bases and J 2 bases, leaving 12 bases between the germline ends. The CDR3 runs to 15 residues. Per the germline V gene, CDR1 is SGHRS and CDR2 is YFSETQ. The CDR3 loop reads CASSQNTGTNEKLFF. The CDR3 region has the DNA TGCGCCAGCAGCCAGAACACAGGGACTAATGAAAAACTGTTTTTT.

The sample holds many counts of this clonotype. The J gene is TRBJ1-2, the V gene TRBV20-1; the D gene is possibly TRBD1 (5 bases). V was pared by 6 bases and J by 5 bases, with 19 bases between. CDR3 length: 14 amino acids. Germline CDR1 DFQATT, CDR2 SNEGSKA (reference sequence). The CDR3 nucleotides read TGCAGTGCGGGACCTACGGGGGATGGGTATGGCTACACCTTC. Translation: CSAGPTGDGYGYTF.

Of note for this clonotype: This could be a read error, since a much larger clone is one nucleotide away. The chain recombines TRBV20-1 with TRBJ2-7; D is ambiguous. The J call may be wrong; the DNA end is better matched by TRBJ2-1. Germline loops: CDR1 DFQATT, CDR2 SNEGSKA (reference sequence). The CDR3 is 12 amino acids. The CDR3 protein is CSAVENNYEQFF. In DNA, the CDR3 is TGCAGTGCCGTGGAGAATAACTACGAGCAGTTCTTC.

This clonotype was detected ten times or more. The V gene is TRBV29-1, the J gene TRBJ1-1, with D perhaps matching TRBD1 (5 bases). Germline-derived CDR1 and CDR2 are SQVTM and ANQGSEA. The ends were cut back, 3 bases at V and 0 bases at J, with 8 bases in the middle. The CDR3 totals 13 residues. CDR3 coding DNA: TGCAGCGTTGACCAGGGAATGAACACTGAAGCTTTCTTT. Its translation: CSVDQGMNTEAFF.

The sample holds many counts of this clonotype. This chain links TRBV20-1 with TRBJ1-4; no clear D gene. CDR3 length equals 14 residues. Germline V gene sequence: CDR1 DFQATT, CDR2 SNEGSKA (reference sequence). V lost 0 bases and J 3 bases, leaving 8 bases between the germline ends. The CDR3 spells CSARDRRSNEKLFF. CDR3 DNA sequence: TGCAGTGCTAGAGACCGCCGGTCTAATGAAAAACTGTTTTTT.

Points on this clonotype: Compared with germline, one end of the junction differs, possibly owing to a read error. The chain has TRBV5-1 and TRBJ2-2; D is unresolved. CDR3 length: 16 residues. Germline V gives CDR1 SGHRS, CDR2 YFSETQ. This CDR3 is CASSLSSTAKTGELFF. For the CDR3, the DNA is TGCGCCAGCAGCTTGTCGTCCACTGCGAAAACCGGGGAGCTGTTTTTT.

Worth noting for this clonotype: A much larger clone differs from this one at a single base, so this may be a read error. CDR3 bases: TGTGCCAGCAGTTTAACCCCGGGACAGGGGGCAGGGGACACTGAAGCTCTCTTT. It is translated as CASSLTPGQGAGDTEALF. The chain joins TRBV27 to TRBJ1-1, with TRBD1 identical over 12 bases. The germline V gene encodes CDR1 MNHEY and CDR2 SMNVEV (reference sequence). The CDR3 sequence is 18 residues long.

This clonotype has at least ten counts. This chain joins TRBV29-1 and TRBJ1-1, with D maybe TRBD1 (5 bases). Trimming took 4 bases from V and 7 from J, leaving 13 bases between them. Germline-derived CDR1 and CDR2 are SQVTM and ANQGSEA. The CDR3 sequence is 12 residues long. This chain's CDR3 is CSVGAGLSEAFF. CDR3 DNA: TGCAGCGTTGGGGCAGGGTTAAGTGAAGCTTTCTTT.

Comment on this clonotype: This may arise from a read error, as a much more abundant clone is one base away. The CDR3 does not end in the conserved phenylalanine or tryptophan, so this is likely a read error. This CDR3 is CASTTAATQETQYL. As DNA, the CDR3 is TGTGCCAGCACGACGGCGGCTACACAAGAGACCCAGTACCTC. The J gene is TRBJ2-5, the V gene TRBV6-1; D remains ambiguous. Germline V gives CDR1 MNHNS, CDR2 SASEGT. This CDR3 is 14 amino acids long. The V end lost 7 bases, the J end lost 2 bases, and 14 bases lay between the germline ends.

The chain links TRBV19 to TRBJ1-5; D unclear. CDR1 is LNHDA, CDR2 SQIVND, per germline (reference sequence). Deletions cut 2 bases from V and 4 bases from J, with 3 bases between. The CDR3 extends over 12 amino acids. CDR3 protein: CASSIRNQPQHF. The CDR3 nucleotides read TGTGCCAGTAGTATACGGAATCAGCCCCAGCATTTT.

The table lists this clonotype with many counts. This chain links TRBV20-1 with TRBJ2-7; D gene ambiguous. V gave up 1 base and J gave up 1 base, with 5 bases separating them. CDR1 and CDR2 from the germline V gene are DFQATT and SNEGSKA (reference sequence). This CDR3 has 12 residues. The CDR3 protein is CSARGGSYEQYF. In DNA form, the CDR3 reads TGCAGTGCTAGAGGAGGTTCCTACGAGCAGTACTTC.

This clonotype was detected ten times or more. This chain uses TRBV6-6 with TRBJ2-5; 10 nucleotides align to TRBD2. Losses at the gene ends were 8 bases for V and 2 bases for J; bases not matched to a gene: 8. The germline V gene has CDR1 MNHNY and CDR2 SVGAGI (reference sequence). This CDR3 is built from 15 residues. The CDR3 sequence is CASLSSGRGQETQYF. CDR3 sequence (DNA): TGTGCCAGCCTTTCGAGCGGGAGGGGGCAAGAGACCCAGTACTTC.

This clonotype appeared many times. The V gene is TRBV3-1, the J gene TRBJ2-7; 12 bases line up with TRBD2. This CDR3 spans 15 amino acids. Germline V gene data show CDR1 as LGHDT and CDR2 as YNNKEL (reference sequence). V lost 6 bases to trimming and J lost 3 bases; unmatched junction nucleotides: 6. CDR3 protein: CASRLAGGPIYEQYF. CDR3 nucleotide sequence: TGTGCCAGCAGGCTAGCGGGAGGGCCTATCTACGAGCAGTACTTC.

This clonotype was seen a handful of times. V is TRBV5-1 and J is TRBJ2-5, with a possible D match to TRBD1 (6 bases). Looked up from germline, CDR1 is SGHRS and CDR2 is YFSETQ. This CDR3 is 15 amino acids long. Trimming stripped 4 bases from V and 3 bases from J, with 16 bases between. The CDR3, as DNA: TGCGCCAGCAGCCTGAGACAGGCGGTAGAAGAGACCCAGTACTTC. Its translation is CASSLRQAVEETQYF. The full variable domain, with the rest looked up from reference TRBV5-1 and TRBJ2-5, is KAGVTQTPRYLIKTRGQQVTLSCSPISGHRSVSWYQQTPGQGLQFLFEYFSETQRNKGNFPGRFSGRQFSNSRSEMNVSTLELGDSALYLCASSLRQAVEETQYFGPGTRLLVL.

Comments on this clonotype: This could be a read error, since a much larger clone is one nucleotide away. The chain joins TRBV19 to TRBJ2-1; 7 nucleotides agree with TRBD1. Looked up from germline, CDR1 is LNHDA and CDR2 is SQIVND (reference sequence). The CDR3 is 15 residues long. J lost 11 bases, V lost 3 bases, and 13 bases had no gene match. The chain's CDR3 is CASSMRAGGFFKQFF. For the CDR3, the DNA is TGTGCCAGTAGTATGAGGGCAGGGGGTTTCTTTAAGCAGTTCTTC.

This clonotype was seen ten or more times. This sequence joins TRBV19 and TRBJ2-3; 8 bases map to TRBD2. The trim removed 5 bases at V and 2 bases at J, leaving 6 bases unmatched. CDR1 is LNHDA, CDR2 SQIVND, per germline (reference sequence). The CDR3 length is 15 residues. CDR3 sequence reads: CASSQTGGFTDTQYF. CDR3 in DNA: TGTGCCAGTAGTCAAACGGGAGGGTTCACAGATACGCAGTATTTT.

This clonotype was detected many times. This chain links TRBV2 with TRBJ2-2; 8 bases are shared with TRBD2. In germline, CDR1 is SNHLY, CDR2 FYNNEI. Unmatched junction bases numbered 12, after V lost 8 bases and J lost 7 bases. The CDR3 is made up of 15 amino acids. DNA of the CDR3: TGTGCCAGCGCAAGGGAAGCGGGAGTAGGCGGGGAGCTGTTTTTT. Residues: CASAREAGVGGELFF.

This clonotype was recorded at least ten times. The chain has TRBV6-1 and TRBJ2-1; 12 bases are a match to TRBD2. Germline CDR1 is MNHNS and CDR2 is SASEGT. The CDR3 contains 18 residues. V lost 3 bases and J lost 5; bases outside the gene matches: 11. For the CDR3, the DNA is TGTGCCAGCAGTGATTGGCCTAGCGGGAGGGCCAGCCACAATGAGCAGTTCTTC. Amino acids: CASSDWPSGRASHNEQFF.

This clonotype has a count of ten or more. V gene TRBV7-2 combines with J gene TRBJ1-5; 7 nucleotides line up with TRBD1. This CDR3 has 15 amino acids. With V trimmed by 5 bases and J by 3 bases, 7 bases remained unmatched. Germline-derived CDR1 and CDR2 are SGHTA and FQGNSA. The CDR3 DNA reads as TGTGCCAGCAGCCCTACCGGGACAGCCAATCAGCCCCAGCATTTT. Translation gives CASSPTGTANQPQHF.